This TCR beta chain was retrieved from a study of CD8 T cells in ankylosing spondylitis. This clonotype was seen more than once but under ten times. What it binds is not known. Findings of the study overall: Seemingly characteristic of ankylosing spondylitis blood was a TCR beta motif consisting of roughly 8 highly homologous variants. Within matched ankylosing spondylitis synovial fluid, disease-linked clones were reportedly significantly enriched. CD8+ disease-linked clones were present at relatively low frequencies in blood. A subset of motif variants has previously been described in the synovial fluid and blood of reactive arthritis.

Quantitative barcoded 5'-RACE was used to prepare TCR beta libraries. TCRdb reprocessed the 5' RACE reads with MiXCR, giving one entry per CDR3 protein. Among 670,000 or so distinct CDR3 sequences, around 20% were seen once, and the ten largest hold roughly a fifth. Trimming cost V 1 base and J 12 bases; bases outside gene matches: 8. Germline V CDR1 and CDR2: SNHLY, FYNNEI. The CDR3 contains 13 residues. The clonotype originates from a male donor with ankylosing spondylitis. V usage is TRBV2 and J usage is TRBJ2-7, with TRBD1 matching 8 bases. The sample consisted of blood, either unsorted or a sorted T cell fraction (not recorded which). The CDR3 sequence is CASSEGWRTGPYF. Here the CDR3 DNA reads TGTGCCAGCAGTGAAGGGTGGAGGACAGGGCCGTACTTC.